This T cell receptor beta chain was recorded in a study of control samples from healthy donors and cancer patients. Method: immunoSEQ multiplex PCR; TCRdb's copy keeps in-frame clones and lacks some. The sample has tens of thousands of clones, 88% seen once. The V end was cut by 4 bases, the J end by 5 bases, with 13 bases between. The CDR3 has 13 residues. Germline-derived CDR1 and CDR2 are SGHDT and YYEEEE. The chain recombines TRBV5-6 with TRBJ2-7; D not certain. The receptor comes from a woman in her 70s in good health. The specimen sequenced was blood. The CDR3: CASSRIQVDEQYF. For the CDR3, the DNA is TGTGCCAGCAGCCGGATCCAGGTCGACGAGCAGTACTTC.